A selection of T cell receptor beta chains follows, all from one sample in a study of T cell changes during pregnancy in multiple sclerosis. The repertoire was sequenced with immunoSEQ multiplex PCR; TCRdb's copy has only in-frame clones and lacks some. The data contain 75,000 to 100,000 clones, approximately 90% of them singletons. The material sequenced was peripheral blood, taken after pregnancy. The receptors stem from a female donor in good health, enrolled as a control in a pregnancy study. Each CDR3 is given with its conserved first and last residue.

j_call: TRBJ1-2; v_call: TRBV29-1; cdr3_aa: CSTHDPGDGYTF
j_call: TRBJ2-1; v_call: TRBV10-3; cdr3_aa: CAIINSGGGRNEQFF
j_call: TRBJ2-3; v_call: TRBV5-1; cdr3_aa: CASSHAGYDTDTQYF
j_call: TRBJ2-7; v_call: TRBV2; cdr3_aa: CASSTRDREAHEQYF
j_call: TRBJ1-2; v_call: TRBV27; cdr3_aa: CASSIGPFRGRYTF
j_call: TRBJ1-2; v_call: TRBV14; cdr3_aa: CASSLRTGLGGYTF
j_call: TRBJ2-7; v_call: TRBV5-1; cdr3_aa: CASSYGLAGVNEQYF
j_call: TRBJ1-2; v_call: TRBV19; cdr3_aa: CASRSRGAENYGYTF
j_call: TRBJ2-7; v_call: TRBV5-1; cdr3_aa: CASSFFPGKGQGSEQYF
j_call: TRBJ1-2; v_call: TRBV12-5; cdr3_aa: CASGFPDQTGNYGYTF
j_call: TRBJ2-2; v_call: TRBV7-8; cdr3_aa: CASSSRGRPSNTGELFF
j_call: TRBJ2-7; v_call: TRBV19; cdr3_aa: CASSSKDSEQYF
j_call: TRBJ2-7; v_call: TRBV10-3; cdr3_aa: CAISEGLREQYF
j_call: TRBJ2-1; v_call: TRBV14; cdr3_aa: CASSQALGGTGEQFF
j_call: TRBJ2-2; v_call: TRBV13; cdr3_aa: CASSSSLAGGSNTGELFF
j_call: TRBJ2-3; v_call: TRBV5-1; cdr3_aa: CASSSVVPDTQYF
j_call: TRBJ1-1; v_call: TRBV4-2; cdr3_aa: CASSQRNPGMVGTEAFF
j_call: TRBJ2-3; v_call: TRBV4-1; cdr3_aa: CASSHPGRAADTQYF
j_call: TRBJ2-1; v_call: TRBV14; cdr3_aa: CASSQATSGIYNEQFF
j_call: TRBJ1-2; v_call: TRBV15; cdr3_aa: CATSRAGTGAIGGYTF
j_call: TRBJ2-6; v_call: TRBV7-9; cdr3_aa: CASSLEGGDGANVLTF
j_call: TRBJ2-1; v_call: TRBV27; cdr3_aa: CASSGGLYNEQFF
j_call: TRBJ2-7; v_call: TRBV30; cdr3_aa: CAWSPASGGIYEQYF
j_call: TRBJ2-3; v_call: TRBV11-2; cdr3_aa: CASSSEFGVTQYF
j_call: TRBJ2-3; v_call: TRBV5-5; cdr3_aa: CASSLIPSTDTQYF
j_call: TRBJ2-5; v_call: TRBV30; cdr3_aa: CAWSAIRGHREQETQYF
j_call: TRBJ1-2; v_call: TRBV19; cdr3_aa: CASSLAGLDYGYTF
j_call: TRBJ2-1; v_call: TRBV7-8; cdr3_aa: CASSLLGERLYNEQFF
j_call: TRBJ1-5; v_call: TRBV15; cdr3_aa: CATSQRSPSNQPQHF
j_call: TRBJ1-2; v_call: TRBV19; cdr3_aa: CASSIDPGASYGYTF
j_call: TRBJ2-3; v_call: TRBV9; cdr3_aa: CASSVEGGLAGTSTDTQYF
j_call: TRBJ1-2; v_call: TRBV28; cdr3_aa: CASRDRTGSGYTF